One and the same sample provided the 18 T cell receptor beta chains below, sequenced in a study of T cell responses to AZD1222 COVID-19 vaccine. Profiling relied on immunoSEQ multiplex PCR, and the TCRdb table lists in-frame clones only, not all of them. The sample includes roughly 120,000 clones, about nine tenths of them seen just once. The sequencing used peripheral blood, collected on day 0 of AZD1222 vaccination. These receptors originate from an adult in good health.

A single count supports this clone. The chain has TRBV6-5 and TRBJ2-1, with D unclear. Germline V lookup: CDR1 MNHEY, CDR2 SVGAGI. The V end was cut by 5 bases, the J end by 8 bases, with 13 bases between. The CDR3 has 13 residues. CDR3 amino acids: CASSLHDRDEQFF. The CDR3, as DNA: TGTGCCAGCAGTCTTCACGACCGAGATGAGCAGTTCTTC.

CDR3 sequence reads: CASSLWWGPSNQPQHF. The DNA for the CDR3 is TGTGCCAGCAGTTTATGGTGGGGGCCAAGCAATCAGCCCCAGCATTTT. The chain links TRBV27 to TRBJ1-5; D perhaps matches TRBD1 (6 bases). CDR1 and CDR2 (germline): MNHEY, SMNVEV (reference sequence). Trimming removed 1 base at V and 1 base at J, with 11 bases between. The CDR3 consists of 16 residues.

This chain links TRBV5-1 with TRBJ1-2; 8 bases align to TRBD1. Looked up from germline, CDR1 is SGHRS and CDR2 is YFSETQ. V lost 0 bases and J lost 12; bases outside the gene matches: 7. The CDR3 extends over 13 amino acids. CDR3 residues: CASSLGTGNKDTF. The CDR3 coding sequence is TGCGCCAGCAGCTTGGGGACAGGGAATAAGGACACCTTC. Complete variable domain (other parts from reference TRBV5-1 and TRBJ1-2): KAGVTQTPRYLIKTRGQQVTLSCSPISGHRSVSWYQQTPGQGLQFLFEYFSETQRNKGNFPGRFSGRQFSNSRSEMNVSTLELGDSALYLCASSLGTGNKDTFGSGTRLTVV.

In its sample, this clone was seen a few times. The chain uses TRBV12-3 or TRBV12-4 and TRBJ1-2; no definite D call. V gave up 1 base and J gave up 8 bases, with 11 bases separating them. The CDR3 is made up of 13 amino acids. Here the CDR3 reads CASSLGIRWGYTF. Written as DNA, the CDR3 is TGTGCCAGCAGTTTAGGGATAAGATGGGGCTACACCTTC.

The chain couples TRBV5-1 to TRBJ2-1; 9 bases agree with TRBD2. CDR1 and CDR2 from the germline V gene are SGHRS and YFSETQ. V shed 0 bases and J 1 base; nucleotides not matched to a gene: 8. The CDR3 spans 18 residues. The CDR3 DNA reads TGCGCCAGCAGCTTGGAATCTGGGCGGGAGGGTTCCTACAATGAGCAGTTCTTC. The encoded protein is CASSLESGREGSYNEQFF. The full variable domain, rest sourced from reference TRBV5-1 and TRBJ2-1, is KAGVTQTPRYLIKTRGQQVTLSCSPISGHRSVSWYQQTPGQGLQFLFEYFSETQRNKGNFPGRFSGRQFSNSRSEMNVSTLELGDSALYLCASSLESGREGSYNEQFFGPGTRLTVL.

This rearrangement joins TRBV7-9 to TRBJ1-2; 7 positions match TRBD1. Germline V CDR1 and CDR2: SEHNR, FQNEAQ (reference sequence). Trimming took 4 bases from V and 4 from J; bases not matched to a gene: 6. The CDR3 is 14 amino acids. The CDR3 DNA reads as TGTGCCAGCAGCTCGACAGGGAGGGGCTATGGCTACACCTTC. It specifies CASSSTGRGYGYTF.

The chain combines TRBV4-1 with TRBJ2-3; TRBD2 aligns across 9 bases. With 4 bases clipped from V and 1 base from J, the junction kept 3 bases outside the gene matches. This CDR3 region has 15 residues. The germline V gene encodes CDR1 MGHRA and CDR2 YSYEKL. CDR3 DNA sequence: TGCGCCAGCAGCCTAGCGGGAGCCCGCACAGATACGCAGTATTTT. Its translation is CASSLAGARTDTQYF.

The chain uses TRBV2 and TRBJ2-7; TRBD2 matches 12 bases. The trim removed 5 bases at V and 0 bases at J, leaving 5 bases unmatched. Germline V gene data show CDR1 as SNHLY and CDR2 as FYNNEI. The CDR3 runs 16 residues. The DNA for the CDR3 is TGTGCCAGCAGTCCAGGACTAGCGGGGTACTCCTACGAGCAGTACTTC. It translates to CASSPGLAGYSYEQYF.

V and J are TRBV19 and TRBJ1-2; unclear D gene. The CDR3 is made up of 16 amino acids. Looked up from germline, CDR1 is LNHDA and CDR2 is SQIVND (reference sequence). Trimming took off 4 bases at V and 6 bases at J, with 21 bases between the two ends. CDR3 bases: TGTGCCAGTAGTACGGCCGGGCCCATAATAACGGATGGCTACACCTTC. It translates to CASSTAGPIITDGYTF.

This chain links TRBV3-1 (or the pseudogene TRBV3-2) with TRBJ2-7; TRBD1 matches at 9 bases. Trimming at V came to 3 bases and at J to 5 bases, leaving 8 bases not matched to a gene. Germline CDR1 reads LGHDT; CDR2 reads YNNKEL (reference sequence). The CDR3 loop spans 15 amino acids. The DNA for the CDR3 is TGTGCCAGCAGCCAGCGGACAGGGGTAAGCGACGAGCAGTACTTC. This sequence encodes CASSQRTGVSDEQYF.

The V gene is TRBV5-1, the J gene TRBJ2-3; 7 bases fit TRBD2. V trimming: 4 bases; J trimming: 2 bases; junction bases outside the gene matches: 10. The CDR3 covers 16 residues. Looked up from germline, CDR1 is SGHRS and CDR2 is YFSETQ. CDR3 protein: CASSPPGAGSTDTQYF. CDR3 nucleotides: TGCGCCAGCAGCCCGCCGGGAGCGGGGTCCACAGATACGCAGTATTTT.

The chain uses TRBV2 and TRBJ1-2; 9 bases line up with TRBD1. The CDR3 runs 14 residues. V trimming: 4 bases; J trimming: 4 bases; junction bases outside the gene matches: 4. In germline, CDR1 is SNHLY, CDR2 FYNNEI. CDR3 amino acids: CASSGDREVYGYTF. The CDR3 region has the DNA TGTGCCAGCAGTGGGGACAGGGAGGTCTATGGCTACACCTTC. The whole variable domain, filled in from reference TRBV2 and TRBJ1-2, reads EPEVTQTPSHQVTQMGQEVILRCVPISNHLYFYWYRQILGQKVEFLVSFYNNEISEKSEIFDDQFSVERPDGSNFTLKIRSTKLEDSAMYFCASSGDREVYGYTFGSGTRLTVV.

This chain connects TRBV6-5 to TRBJ1-2; no reliable D call. The V and J ends lost 6 bases and 0 bases respectively, with 14 bases between them. Germline CDR1 reads MNHEY; CDR2 reads SVGAGI. CDR3 length equals 15 residues. Written as DNA, the CDR3 is TGTGCCAGCAGCCCCGGGAGTACTGCTAACTATGGCTACACCTTC. Its protein product is CASSPGSTANYGYTF.

The chain couples TRBV7-9 to TRBJ1-2, with D hard to call. Trimming shortened V by 1 base and J by 5 bases, and 14 bases separated the two germline ends. Germline loops: CDR1 SEHNR, CDR2 FQNEAQ (reference sequence). The CDR3 is 15 amino acids. The CDR3 loop is CASSLELLGKYGYTF. The DNA for the CDR3 is TGTGCCAGCAGCTTAGAGTTGTTGGGGAAGTATGGCTACACCTTC.

This rearrangement joins TRBV2 to TRBJ1-5; D is unresolved. The CDR3 has 15 amino acids. The germline gives CDR1 SNHLY, CDR2 FYNNEI. V lost 1 base and J 2 bases, leaving 9 bases between the germline ends. The CDR3 sequence: CASSEDRVGNQPQHF. The CDR3 DNA reads TGTGCCAGCAGTGAAGATAGGGTGGGCAATCAGCCCCAGCATTTT.

This chain connects TRBV11-3 to TRBJ2-2; D possibly corresponds to TRBD1 (5 bases). The germline V gene encodes CDR1 SGHNT and CDR2 YENEEA. CDR3 size: 13 residues. Between the trimmed V and J ends, which lost 5 bases and 7 bases, there was a span of 11 bases. CDR3 DNA: TGTGCCAGCAGCAGGAACAGGCACGGGGAGCTGTTTTTT. Its protein product is CASSRNRHGELFF.

The chain carries TRBV5-1 and TRBJ2-7; perhaps TRBD1 as D (5 bases). Per the germline V gene, CDR1 is SGHRS and CDR2 is YFSETQ. The CDR3 consists of 15 residues. V shed 4 bases and J shed 0 bases, with 14 bases lying between them. Here the CDR3 DNA reads TGCGCCAGCAGCCACCCGACAGAGAGCTCCTACGAGCAGTACTTC. It specifies CASSHPTESSYEQYF. The full variable domain, completed using reference TRBV5-1 and TRBJ2-7, is KAGVTQTPRYLIKTRGQQVTLSCSPISGHRSVSWYQQTPGQGLQFLFEYFSETQRNKGNFPGRFSGRQFSNSRSEMNVSTLELGDSALYLCASSHPTESSYEQYFGPGTRLTVT.

The chain employs TRBV19 and TRBJ2-2; 9 nucleotides match TRBD2. The V segment lost 7 bases and the J segment 6 bases; nucleotides outside the gene matches: 9. This CDR3 region has 15 residues. Germline lookup yields CDR1 LNHDA and CDR2 SQIVND (reference sequence). The CDR3 DNA is TGTGCCAGTACAATTAGCGGGAGTTATCCCGGGGAGCTGTTTTTT. This codes for CASTISGSYPGELFF.